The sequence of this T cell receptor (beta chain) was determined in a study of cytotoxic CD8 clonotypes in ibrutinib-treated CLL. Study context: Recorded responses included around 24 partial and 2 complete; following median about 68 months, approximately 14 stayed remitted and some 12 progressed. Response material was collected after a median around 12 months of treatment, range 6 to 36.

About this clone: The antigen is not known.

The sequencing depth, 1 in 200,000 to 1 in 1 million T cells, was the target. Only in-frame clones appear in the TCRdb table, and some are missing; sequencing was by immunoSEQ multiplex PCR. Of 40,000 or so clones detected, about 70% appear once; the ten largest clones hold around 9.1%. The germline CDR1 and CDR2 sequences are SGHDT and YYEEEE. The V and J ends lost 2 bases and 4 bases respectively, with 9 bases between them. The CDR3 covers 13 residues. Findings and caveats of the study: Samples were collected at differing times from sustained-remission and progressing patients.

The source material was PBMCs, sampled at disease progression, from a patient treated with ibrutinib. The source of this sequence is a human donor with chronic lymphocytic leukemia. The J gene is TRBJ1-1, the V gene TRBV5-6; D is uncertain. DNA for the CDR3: TGTGCCAGCAGCTTTCCCCTCATCACTGAAGCTTTCTTT. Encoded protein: CASSFPLITEAFF.